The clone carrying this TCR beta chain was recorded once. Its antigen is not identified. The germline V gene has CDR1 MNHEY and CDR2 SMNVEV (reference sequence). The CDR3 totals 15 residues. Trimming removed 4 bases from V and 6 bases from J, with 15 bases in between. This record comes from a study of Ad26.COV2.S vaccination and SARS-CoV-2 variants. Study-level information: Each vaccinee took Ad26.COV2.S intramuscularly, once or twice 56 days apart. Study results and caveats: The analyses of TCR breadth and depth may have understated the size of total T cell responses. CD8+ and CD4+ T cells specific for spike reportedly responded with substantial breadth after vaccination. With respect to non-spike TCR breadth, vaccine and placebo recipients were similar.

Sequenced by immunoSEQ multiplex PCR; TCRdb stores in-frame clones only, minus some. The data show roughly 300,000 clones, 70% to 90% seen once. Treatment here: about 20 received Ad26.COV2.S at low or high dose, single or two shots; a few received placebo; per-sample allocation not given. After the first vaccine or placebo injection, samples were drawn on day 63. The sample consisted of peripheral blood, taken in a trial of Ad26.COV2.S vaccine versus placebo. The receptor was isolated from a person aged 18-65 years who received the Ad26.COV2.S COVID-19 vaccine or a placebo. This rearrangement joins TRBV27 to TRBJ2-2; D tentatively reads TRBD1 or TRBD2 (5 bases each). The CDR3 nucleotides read TGTGCCAGCAGTTATGGGACGGCTTATTCCGGGGAGCTGTTTTTT. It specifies CASSYGTAYSGELFF.